The T cell receptor beta chain described here comes from a study of lymphopenia after photon versus proton radiotherapy. This table comes from immunoSEQ multiplex PCR, and its TCRdb copy is limited to in-frame clones, with some not included. The table shows about 30,000 clones, with roughly nine tenths occurring only once. Comments on this clone: No antigen is known for it.

Study-wide points: Better survival with proton therapy was suggested as possible, not demonstrated. Oligoclonal CD8+ Temra expansion after nadir drove photon patients' diversity drop.

From germline, CDR1 is SGHRS and CDR2 YFSETQ. V lost 0 bases and J 3 bases, leaving 6 bases between the germline ends. The CDR3 loop spans 13 amino acids. This chain links TRBV5-1 with TRBJ2-5; D is uncertain. This TCR was sampled from a woman between 70 and 85 years old with pancreatic cancer. Some clones in this sample may be carry-over from other donors' samples. This specimen was peripheral blood, taken from a patient treated with proton-based radiotherapy. CDR3 in DNA: TGCGCCAGCAGCTTGGGGGTAAAAGAGACCCAGTACTTC. Translating gives CASSLGVKETQYF.